Sequencing of this T cell receptor beta chain was carried out in a study of T cells in tuberculosis (dated by TCRdb to between 2018 and 2020). Some background on the complete study: The study combined CD1B tetramers and high-throughput TCR immunosequencing to characterize T cells specific for the mycobacterial lipid antigen glucose monomycolate (GMM). A South African clinical cohort compared IGRA-negative adolescents, IGRA-positive adolescents with latent tuberculosis and adults with active tuberculosis, some 10 per group. Points the paper makes about the study in general: Which clinical samples got chosen depended on the availability of cryopreserved specimens, and the active tuberculosis cases were adults, whereas the controls were adolescents. The smaller NN-distances in active tuberculosis patients were driven in part by shorter CDR3-alpha lengths, while the difference seen for TCR-beta was not statistically significant. An accuracy of 87% (AUROC around 0.91) was reached by a classifier using the diverse GMM-specific repertoire, compared with about 70% accuracy when GEM motif frequencies were used. Smaller mean NN-distances to GMM-specific TCRs were observed in active tuberculosis TCR-alpha repertoires than in IGRA-negative controls, suggesting clonal expansion of GMM-specific TCRs.

V lost 6 bases and J lost 0 bases; the stretch between them is 11 bases long. CDR1 SEHNR and CDR2 FQNEAQ were looked up in the germline V gene (reference sequence). From cysteine to phenylalanine, the CDR3 is 14 amino acids long. Solely the CDR3 DNA is kept, with 42 bases framed from the first base. At study entry, a tuberculin skin test and the QuantiFERON-TB GOLD In-Tube IGRA were used to screen adolescents for latent tuberculosis infection. Immunosequencing was performed on unsorted cryopreserved PBMC, with 80,000 to 100,000 T cells per clinical donor covered on average. Eleven high schools in the Worcester region of the Western Cape, South Africa, served as enrollment sites for adolescents aged 12 to 18 years. Roughly ten M. tuberculosis-infected adolescents and approximately ten uninfected adolescents were selected, with the two groups matched for age and sex. PBMC from adolescents were isolated by density centrifugation from freshly drawn heparinized blood and were then cryopreserved.

TCR libraries were generated with the immunoSEQ multiplex PCR assay, using TCR-beta and/or TCR-alpha/delta assays for each sample. Amplified TCR libraries were sequenced on the Illumina high-throughput platform. The authors processed their data as follows. Clustering and dimensionality reduction relied on pairwise TCRdist distances among GMM-specific receptors from T cells that were either sorted ex vivo or expanded in vitro. Each clinical repertoire was assigned a mean NN-distance score, defined as the average TCRdist to the nearest 10% of tetramer-positive reference sequences. To compute GEM TCR motif frequency, the fraction of unique TCRs matching known GEM sequences by V/J usage and CDR3 length was calculated. Linear discriminant analysis with leave-one-out cross-validation, implemented in scikit-learn, was used to classify active tuberculosis. TCRdb's version of the immuneACCESS table is confined to in-frame rearrangements and falls short of the full clone set. An unresolved V gene accounts for under half of the shortfall where checked; the remainder is of unknown origin. D and trimming come from the DNA, and the V and J calls and clone size come from that table. For this sample there are 28,000 or so clones; around 87% appear just once. Of the sample, around 6.1% falls within the top ten clones.

To note about this clone: Its recognized antigen is unknown. No quality values exist for individual bases; no much larger clone is one base distant.

The V and J segments used are TRBV7-9 and TRBJ1-1, with a tentative D gene TRBD1 over 5 matching bases. The sequenced material came from PBMCs. This sequence originates from a donor aged 10-35 years with latent tuberculosis or without tuberculosis infection. The nucleotide sequence is given as TGTGCCAGCAGGCCCGGGGGTGTGAACACTGAAGCTTTCTTT. It translates as CASRPGGVNTEAFF.